The T cell receptor (beta chain) described here comes from a study of technical replicates of blood from a handful of donors. Method: immunoSEQ multiplex PCR; TCRdb's copy keeps in-frame clones and lacks some. The sample consists of approximately 78,000 clones, roughly 92% of them appearing once. CDR1 SGHRS and CDR2 YFSETQ come from the germline V gene. The CDR3 is 16 amino acids. The junction had 9 bases not matched to a gene; V was cut back by 2 bases and J by 4 bases. The rearrangement joins TRBV5-1 to TRBJ2-3; TRBD2 matches at 8 bases. This receptor was obtained from a human donor in good health. The material sequenced was T cells isolated from PBMCs. CDR3 nucleotide sequence: TGCGCCAGCAGCTTTAATACGGGAGGGCCCGCAGATACGCAGTATTTT. This translates into CASSFNTGGPADTQYF.